This is a list of T cell receptor beta chains from one sample in a study of cytotoxic CD8 clonotypes in ibrutinib-treated CLL. The table came from immunoSEQ multiplex PCR; TCRdb's copy has only in-frame clones and leaves some out. Of about 140,000 clones listed, about 78% are singletons. The sequencing here drew on PBMCs, taken after 24 months of ibrutinib treatment. The receptors shown here come from a human donor with chronic lymphocytic leukemia. Each CDR3 is given with its conserved first and last residue. D genes are given only for firm matches. Clone size is shown for a subset of rows, as once, few, many or a class of expanded clone.

V gene	J gene	D gene	clone size	CDR3 protein	CDR3 DNA
TRBV18	TRBJ2-7	.	.	CASSPKGGAGPFEQYF	TGTGCCAGCTCACCAAAAGGGGGGGCGGGCCCCTTCGAGCAGTACTTC
TRBV5-1	TRBJ1-4	.	once	CASRGKATTNEKLFF	TGCGCCAGCAGGGGGAAGGCTACAACTAATGAAAAACTGTTTTTT
TRBV19	TRBJ1-1	.	.	CASSQVPGPGNEAFF	TGTGCCAGTAGCCAAGTCCCAGGCCCGGGAAATGAAGCTTTCTTT
TRBV7-2	TRBJ2-7	TRBD1	.	CASSLAPTGVRSYEQYF	TGTGCCAGCAGCTTAGCCCCTACAGGGGTACGGTCCTACGAGCAGTACTTC
TRBV7-2	TRBJ1-2	.	.	CASSSETAPYGYTF	TGTGCCAGCAGCTCAGAGACAGCACCATATGGCTACACCTTC
TRBV28	TRBJ1-2	.	.	CASSSDSYGYTF	TGTGCCAGCAGTTCCGACAGCTATGGCTACACCTTC
TRBV6-5	TRBJ1-4	TRBD1	.	CASSPRDSGEKLFF	TGTGCCAGCAGTCCCCGGGACAGCGGGGAAAAACTGTTTTTT
TRBV28	TRBJ1-1	.	.	CASSLLSGWTEAFF	TGTGCCAGCAGTTTATTAAGCGGTTGGACAGAAGCTTTCTTT
TRBV5-1	TRBJ1-1	.	.	CASMRGDMNTEAFF	TGCGCCAGCATGAGAGGGGACATGAACACTGAAGCTTTCTTT
TRBV7-8	TRBJ1-5	.	.	CASSPGHGNQPQHF	TGTGCCAGCAGCCCAGGACACGGCAATCAGCCCCAGCATTTT